These T cell receptor beta chains were read from a single sample in a study of cytomegalovirus exposure and HLA in healthy donors. Here immunoSEQ multiplex PCR was the method, and the copy in TCRdb shows in-frame clones only, minus some. Of some 150,000 clones in the sample, roughly 85% were seen once. The specimen sequenced was PBMCs. These receptor sequences come from a middle-aged man in good health and CMV-seronegative. Each CDR3 is given with its conserved first and last residue. The order of the fields is CDR3 length, D gene, V gene, J gene, clone size, CDR3 DNA, CDR3 protein. D genes are given only for firm matches. A row's size may be missing; if present it is once, few, many or a size class.

13	NA	TRBV11-2	TRBJ1-5	NA	TGTGCCAGCAGCCCTGGGCTCTATCAGCCCCAGCATTTT	CASSPGLYQPQHF
15	TRBD1	TRBV5-1	TRBJ2-1	NA	TGCGCCAGCAGTTATGGACAGGTCCTCGACAATGAGCAGTTCTTC	CASSYGQVLDNEQFF
14	NA	TRBV10-3	TRBJ2-2	NA	TGTGCCATCGGGGATAGCGGAGCCTCCGGGGAGCTGTTTTTT	CAIGDSGASGELFF
16	NA	TRBV28	TRBJ1-4	NA	TGTGCCAGCAGTCCCCCCGTCGGGGCGGGAGATAAAAAACTGTTTTTT	CASSPPVGAGDKKLFF
13	NA	TRBV7-9	TRBJ2-1	NA	TGTGCCAGCAGCCTAGAGCGAGTCGATGAGCAGTTCTTC	CASSLERVDEQFF
17	TRBD2	TRBV7-9	TRBJ2-1	NA	TGTGCCAGCAGCTTTATCTCCGCGACTAGCGTGAACAATGAGCAGTTCTTC	CASSFISATSVNNEQFF
17	TRBD2	TRBV27	TRBJ2-7	few	TGTGCCAGCACCCTAACCGGGACTAGCGGGAGGGCCATCGGGCAGTACTTC	CASTLTGTSGRAIGQYF
14	TRBD1	TRBV5-1	TRBJ2-7	NA	TGCGCCAGCACGACCGGGACAGGCACCTACGAGCAGTACTTC	CASTTGTGTYEQYF
14	NA	TRBV6-6	TRBJ2-7	NA	TGTGCCAGCAGTTACGACAGGAACTCCTACGAGCAGTACTTC	CASSYDRNSYEQYF
13	NA	TRBV30	TRBJ1-4	NA	TGTGCCTGGAGTAGGGACTCTAATGAAAAACTGTTTTTT	CAWSRDSNEKLFF
16	TRBD1	TRBV10-1	TRBJ2-1	NA	TGCGCCAGCAGTCCCGACAGGGGGCGCGCCGGCAATGAGCAGTTCTTC	CASSPDRGRAGNEQFF
14	NA	TRBV5-1	TRBJ2-4	NA	TGCGCCAGCAGCTTGGGTGGGGAGAGAAACAGTCAGTACTTC	CASSLGGERNSQYF
15	NA	TRBV28	TRBJ1-1	few	TGTGCCAGCAGTAGGGGGTTGGGTAGATTTACTGAAGCTTTCTTT	CASSRGLGRFTEAFF
15	TRBD2	TRBV5-4	TRBJ2-1	few	TGTGCCAGCAGCTTGACTAGCGGGAGGGAGAATGAGCAGTTCTTC	CASSLTSGRENEQFF
16	TRBD1	TRBV19	TRBJ1-5	NA	TGTGCCAGTAGTATAAGGTCAGGGACAGTCAATCAGCCCCAGCATTTT	CASSIRSGTVNQPQHF
15	TRBD1	TRBV5-4	TRBJ2-7	NA	TGTGCCAGCAGCTCGAGGACAGGGGGGACAGGTGAGCAGTACTTC	CASSSRTGGTGEQYF
18	TRBD2	TRBV19	TRBJ2-6	NA	TGTGCCAGTAGTCGGGGGGAACTGGTAACCTCTGGGGCCAACGTCCTGACTTTC	CASSRGELVTSGANVLTF
16	TRBD2	TRBV4-2	TRBJ2-1	NA	TGTGCCAGCAGCCAGGCTAGCGGGAGCTCCTACAATGAGCAGTTCTTC	CASSQASGSSYNEQFF
18	TRBD1	TRBV28	TRBJ2-2	NA	TGTGCCAGCAGTCTCCTAATCAGGGACAGACTGAACACCGGGGAGCTGTTTTTT	CASSLLIRDRLNTGELFF
15	TRBD2	TRBV5-1	TRBJ2-1	NA	TGCGCCAGCAGCTTCTCTCAACCCAGACTAGCTGAGCAGTTCTTC	CASSFSQPRLAEQFF
14	TRBD1	TRBV7-2	TRBJ2-7	NA	TGTGCCAGCAGCTTGACAGGGGCATCCTACGAGCAGTACTTC	CASSLTGASYEQYF
14	NA	TRBV28	TRBJ2-6	few	TGTGCCAGCAGCGTATCCTCTGGGGCCAACGTCCTGACTTTC	CASSVSSGANVLTF
13	NA	TRBV11-1	TRBJ2-4	NA	TGTGCCAGCAGAACTCAGGGAATTGACATTCAGTACTTC	CASRTQGIDIQYF
15	TRBD2	TRBV7-7	TRBJ2-5	few	TGTGCTAGCAGCTTAAATAGCGGGAGAGAAGAGACCCAGTACTTC	CASSLNSGREETQYF
13	NA	TRBV6-1	TRBJ2-1	NA	TGTGCCAGCAGTCCCGACAGAAACAATGAGCAGTTCTTC	CASSPDRNNEQFF
17	TRBD2	TRBV5-1	TRBJ2-7	NA	TGCGCCAGCAGCTTGGTAGGACCCGGGACTAGCGGGAGTGAGCAGTACTTC	CASSLVGPGTSGSEQYF
15	NA	TRBV27	TRBJ2-3	few	TGTGCCAGCAGTCGACAGGGAGGACGCACAGATACGCAGTATTTT	CASSRQGGRTDTQYF
15	TRBD2	TRBV6-1	TRBJ2-1	NA	TGTGCCAGCAGTACCGACCGGGGAGGGTACAATGAGCAGTTCTTC	CASSTDRGGYNEQFF
14	NA	TRBV5-6	TRBJ2-4	NA	TGTGCCAGCAGCTTGGATCTAGCCAAAAACATTCAGTACTTC	CASSLDLAKNIQYF
12	TRBD1	TRBV5-1	TRBJ2-5	NA	TGCGCCAGCAGCCCGGACAGGGCGACCCAGTACTTC	CASSPDRATQYF
20	NA	TRBV19	TRBJ2-6	once	TGTGCCAGTAGTATAGGACTAGCGCAGGGGGTGTTCTCTGGGGCCAACGTCCTGACTTTC	CASSIGLAQGVFSGANVLTF
16	TRBD1	TRBV19	TRBJ1-1	NA	TGTGCCAGTAGCTTACTCGGGACAGGGGATGGGGCTGAAGCTTTCTTT	CASSLLGTGDGAEAFF
14	NA	TRBV27	TRBJ2-7	NA	TGTGCCAGCAGTTTCAGGGAAGGATCCTACGAGCAGTACTTC	CASSFREGSYEQYF
18	TRBD1	TRBV6-1	TRBJ2-3	NA	TGTGCCAGCAGTGAAGCGGTGGGGGGGACAGGGGTCACAGATACGCAGTATTTT	CASSEAVGGTGVTDTQYF
16	TRBD2	TRBV7-8	TRBJ2-7	NA	TGTGCCAGCAGCTATTTGGGACTAGCGGTCTCCTACGAGCAGTACTTC	CASSYLGLAVSYEQYF